A single sample gave rise to the 6 T cell receptor beta chains below, sequenced in a study of shared clonotypes between healthy human individuals. The repertoire was sequenced with immunoSEQ multiplex PCR; TCRdb's copy has only in-frame clones and lacks some. The data show about 2.4 million clones, around nine tenths seen once. The sample was naive CD4+ T cells sorted from blood. Subset of the sample: CD45RA+ positively selected. These receptors all come from a man between 18 and 29 years old in good health.

Turning to this clone: Different DNA sequences within this sample yield the same CDR3. The chain has TRBV4-1 and TRBJ2-5; D is ambiguous. The CDR3 is made up of 13 amino acids. Germline lookup yields CDR1 MGHRA and CDR2 YSYEKL. The germline V and J ends were trimmed by 3 bases and 5 bases, with 10 bases remaining between them. The CDR3 sequence: CASSQGRVETQYF. The DNA of the CDR3 is TGCGCCAGCAGCCAGGGTAGAGTGGAGACCCAGTACTTC.

The V gene is TRBV29-1, the J gene TRBJ2-3; D gene uncertain. V lost 8 bases and J lost 6, with 9 bases in between. This CDR3 contains 10 residues. The germline V gene encodes CDR1 SQVTM and CDR2 ANQGSEA. CDR3 DNA: TGCAGCTTAGGTGAGGATACGCAGTATTTT. Translated: CSLGEDTQYF.

The J gene is TRBJ2-3, the V gene TRBV29-1; 11 positions agree with TRBD2. The germline gives CDR1 SQVTM, CDR2 ANQGSEA. The CDR3 is made up of 15 amino acids. V was clipped by 4 bases and J by 4 bases; unmatched bases: 7. The CDR3 DNA reads as TGCAGCGTTGGGGCTAGCGGGAGGTTTGCAGATACGCAGTATTTT. Amino acid sequence: CSVGASGRFADTQYF.

The chain has TRBV5-1 and TRBJ1-2; D is perhaps TRBD1 (5 bases). V dropped 2 bases and J dropped 3 bases, with 14 bases sitting between them. Looked up from germline, CDR1 is SGHRS and CDR2 is YFSETQ. CDR3 length: 15 residues. In nucleotides, the CDR3 is TGCGCCAGCAGCTTCTTAGGGGATGTTGACTATGGCTACACCTTC. Protein: CASSFLGDVDYGYTF.

This clone has a handful of counts. At the DNA level, this CDR3 is encoded by other sequences in the same sample as well. This chain links TRBV5-1 with TRBJ1-6; D is perhaps TRBD1 (5 bases). Germline V gene lookup returns CDR1 SGHRS and CDR2 YFSETQ. The CDR3 loop spans 14 amino acids. Trimming left V 1 base short and J 5 bases short, with 7 bases between. Written as DNA, the CDR3 is TGCGCCAGCAGCTTGCCGGGGGATAATTCACCCCTCCACTTT. This translates into CASSLPGDNSPLHF.

The chain has TRBV5-1 and TRBJ2-4; D might be TRBD2 (6 bases). Trimming left V 4 bases short and J 2 bases short, with 10 bases between. In germline, CDR1 is SGHRS, CDR2 YFSETQ. The CDR3 covers 14 residues. CDR3 sequence (DNA): TGCGCCAGCAGCCTCGGGGGTTCCAAAAACATTCAGTACTTC. Translation: CASSLGGSKNIQYF.